This TCR beta chain was sequenced for a study of shared clonotypes between healthy human individuals. Study observations and caveats: The authors expected sequencing depth to affect clonotype sharing among donors.

Only in-frame clones appear in the TCRdb table, and some are missing; sequencing was by immunoSEQ multiplex PCR. The sample lists approximately 640,000 clones, 90% seen once, with about 33% in the top ten. None of the donors, who were healthy HIV-negative adults, had recently had acute infections or vaccinations. What CD8 memory combined were CD45RO+ cells and CCR7-negative CD45RA+ TemRA cells. Points on this clone: What it binds is unknown.

The sample consisted of memory CD8+ T cells from PBMCs. Subset reported: CD45RO+ cells pooled with CCR7-negative TemRA cells. The sequence came from a man aged 18 to 35 in good health. Some clones in this sample may be carry-over from other donors' samples.

CDR3 residues: CASNQGQVVNEQFF. The CDR3 DNA reads TGTGCCAGCAACCAGGGACAGGTAGTGAATGAGCAGTTCTTC. V usage is TRBV27 and J usage is TRBJ2-1, with TRBD1 matching 8 bases. Trimming removed 7 bases from V and 7 bases from J; junction bases left unmatched: 9. CDR1 and CDR2 from the germline V gene are MNHEY and SMNVEV (reference sequence). The CDR3 spans 14 residues.